A selection of T cell receptor beta chains follows, all from one sample in a study of human T cells and chemical hapten exposure. A single record per CDR3 protein comes from TCRdb applying MiXCR to the RACE reads. Of about 250,000 distinct CDR3 sequences listed, over 7.5% are singletons. The material was whole blood, obtained in connection with sensitization to the hapten diphenylcyclopropenone (DPC). Every receptor here comes from a man aged 18 to 30 with alopecia areata. Some clones in this sample may be carry-over from other donors' samples. The CDR3 runs from the conserved cysteine through the conserved F or W. Size values are once, few and many counts, or a class for expanded clones, and some rows have none.

clone size	V gene	J gene	CDR3 protein
few	TRBV4-1	TRBJ1-5	CASSQGAGLNQPQHF
few	TRBV9	TRBJ1-5	CASSVDWGTGGHYSNQPQHF
many	TRBV11-1	TRBJ2-5	CASSLEVWHSQETQYF
NA	TRBV10-3	TRBJ1-5	CAISGGLPSNQPQHF
NA	TRBV6-5	TRBJ1-6	CASSYSGQRYSPLHF
NA	TRBV7-9	TRBJ2-5	CASSSRAETQYF
few	TRBV7-2	TRBJ2-3	CASSQAGGTGSTDTQYF
many	TRBV12-3/TRBV12-4	TRBJ1-1	CASNPSRNTEAFF
NA	TRBV7-9	TRBJ1-5	CANSLGGLINQPQHF
few	TRBV28	TRBJ2-7	CASSLREKYEQYF
NA	TRBV12-5	TRBJ1-1	CASGYGSEAFF